The 15 T cell receptor beta chains presented below share a single source sample, sequenced in a study of blood T cell repertoires in COVID-19. The repertoire was sequenced with immunoSEQ multiplex PCR; TCRdb's copy has only in-frame clones and lacks some. The repertoire holds under 140,000 clones, with 85% to 90% as singletons. Sequencing was performed on peripheral blood. The receptors come from a woman aged 45-59 years with acute or convalescent COVID-19.

The genes are TRBV5-1 and TRBJ1-4; D gene unclear. The CDR3 is made up of 13 amino acids. CDR1 and CDR2 (germline): SGHRS, YFSETQ. Trimming took 4 bases from V and 4 from J, leaving 8 bases between them. This CDR3 is CASSTDINEKLFF. The CDR3 DNA reads as TGCGCCAGCAGCACAGATATTAATGAAAAACTGTTTTTT.

The chain has TRBV6-5 and TRBJ1-6; TRBD1 is a possible D gene (6 bases). The CDR3 consists of 15 residues. Germline lookup yields CDR1 MNHEY and CDR2 SVGAGI. The V gene lost 0 bases and the J gene lost 6 bases, with 9 bases spanning the gap. The CDR3 DNA is TGTGCCAGCAGTTACTCTGGGGGCCGTAATTCACCCCTCCACTTT. Translating it yields CASSYSGGRNSPLHF.

The sample holds a few counts of this clone. The CDR3 loop is CASSPSSGSPQNTEAFF. CDR3 nucleotides: TGTGCCAGCTCACCAAGCTCGGGGTCCCCCCAGAACACTGAAGCTTTCTTT. V gene TRBV18 combines with J gene TRBJ1-1, with D hard to call. V was pared by 2 bases and J by 1 base, with 17 bases between. CDR1 KGHSH and CDR2 LQKENI come from the germline V gene. The CDR3 runs to 17 residues.

The chain combines TRBV19 with TRBJ2-2, with 8 bases aligning to TRBD1. There are 15 residues in the CDR3. Germline V gene data show CDR1 as LNHDA and CDR2 as SQIVND (reference sequence). Trimming cost V 4 bases and J 3 bases; bases outside gene matches: 4. This CDR3 reads CASSRKDRDTGELFF. The CDR3 nucleotides are TGTGCCAGTAGTAGGAAGGACAGGGACACCGGGGAGCTGTTTTTT.

This chain joins TRBV5-1 and TRBJ1-1; D possibly corresponds to TRBD1 (6 bases). This CDR3 is built from 13 residues. Germline lookup yields CDR1 SGHRS and CDR2 YFSETQ. Trimming stripped 4 bases from V and 5 bases from J, with 12 bases between. The CDR3 protein is CASSATGLTEAFF. Written as DNA, the CDR3 is TGCGCCAGCAGCGCAACAGGGTTAACTGAAGCTTTCTTT. Full variable domain (outside the CDR3, taken from reference TRBV5-1 and TRBJ1-1): KAGVTQTPRYLIKTRGQQVTLSCSPISGHRSVSWYQQTPGQGLQFLFEYFSETQRNKGNFPGRFSGRQFSNSRSEMNVSTLELGDSALYLCASSATGLTEAFFGQGTRLTVV.

V is TRBV7-9 and J is TRBJ2-5; possible D gene TRBD2, 7 bases. CDR1 is SEHNR, CDR2 FQNEAQ, per germline (reference sequence). V lost 6 bases and J lost 5, with 22 bases in between. This CDR3 region has 16 residues. The CDR3 DNA follows: TGTGCCAGCAGACAGGGTCGGACTGCGGGAGCTGAGACCCAGTACTTC. Protein: CASRQGRTAGAETQYF.

This clone has only a few counts. The CDR3 DNA sequence: TGTGCCAGCAGCTTCTCACAGGGGAATAATTCACCCCTCCACTTT. As protein: CASSFSQGNNSPLHF. The V gene is TRBV11-2, the J gene TRBJ1-6, with 7 bases matching TRBD1. Germline V gene lookup returns CDR1 SGHAT and CDR2 FQNNGV. There are 15 residues in the CDR3. With V trimmed by 3 bases and J by 5 bases, 4 bases remained unmatched.

The chain joins TRBV7-7 to TRBJ1-5; the D is unclear. The CDR3 contains 13 residues. Trimming pared 1 base from V and 7 bases from J, leaving 8 bases between. The germline V gene has CDR1 SSHAT and CDR2 FNYEAQ (reference sequence). The chain's CDR3 is CASSLDRSQPQHF. Written as DNA, the CDR3 is TGTGCCAGCAGCTTAGATCGGTCACAGCCCCAGCATTTT.

The V gene is TRBV5-1, the J gene TRBJ2-5; 8 bases line up with TRBD1. Trimming took 0 bases from V and 4 from J; bases not matched to a gene: 11. CDR3 length equals 17 residues. The V gene's germline CDR1 is SGHRS and CDR2 YFSETQ. The CDR3 region is CASSLGQGPRSRETQYF. The CDR3 nucleotides are TGCGCCAGCAGCTTGGGACAGGGGCCCAGGAGCCGAGAGACCCAGTACTTC. The variable domain in full, with the rest retrieved from reference TRBV5-1 and TRBJ2-5, is KAGVTQTPRYLIKTRGQQVTLSCSPISGHRSVSWYQQTPGQGLQFLFEYFSETQRNKGNFPGRFSGRQFSNSRSEMNVSTLELGDSALYLCASSLGQGPRSRETQYFGPGTRLLVL.

This rearrangement joins TRBV3-1 (or the pseudogene TRBV3-2) to TRBJ2-7, with D possibly being TRBD2 (6 bases). V was clipped by 1 base and J by 9 bases, with 31 bases between them. The CDR3 contains 19 residues. CDR1 and CDR2 from the germline V gene are LGHDT and YNNKEL (reference sequence). The CDR3 loop is CASSQVFIEGGPTSYRQYF. CDR3 DNA sequence: TGTGCCAGCAGCCAAGTCTTTATTGAGGGAGGCCCTACCTCCTACAGGCAGTACTTC.

The chain couples TRBV28 to TRBJ1-4; tentatively, D is TRBD1 (5 bases). Per germline, CDR1 MDHEN and CDR2 SYDVKM. V lost 3 bases, J lost 5 bases, and 13 bases lay in between. The CDR3 totals 15 residues. CDR3 amino acids: CASSLDNEANEKLFF. CDR3 nucleotides: TGTGCCAGCAGTTTGGACAATGAAGCCAATGAAAAACTGTTTTTT.

On this clone itself: A junction end diverges from the germline sequence, so it may reflect a read error. The chain recombines TRBV18 with TRBJ1-2, with 7 bases identical to TRBD1. The CDR3 sequence is 16 residues long. Germline-derived CDR1 and CDR2 are KGHSH and LQKENI. Here the CDR3 reads CASPPPLDRINYGYTF. DNA for the CDR3: TGTGCCAGCCCACCACCGTTGGACAGGATTAACTATGGCTACACCTTC.

This clone was seen only once. This rearrangement joins TRBV12-3 or TRBV12-4 to TRBJ1-1; a possible D gene is TRBD1 (5 bases). The V gene lost 5 bases and the J gene lost 6 bases, with 7 bases spanning the gap. The CDR3 runs 11 residues. The CDR3 loop is CASSPGPEAFF. The DNA of the CDR3 is TGTGCCAGCAGTCCAGGGCCTGAAGCTTTCTTT.

This clone appeared a single time. V and J are TRBV29-1 and TRBJ1-4, with D uncertain. Germline CDR1 SQVTM, CDR2 ANQGSEA. The CDR3 is made up of 13 amino acids. The germline V and J ends were trimmed by 8 bases and 3 bases, with 13 bases remaining between them. CDR3 amino acids: CSSSGGSNEKLFF. DNA for the CDR3: TGCAGCTCCTCGGGAGGGTCTAATGAAAAACTGTTTTTT.

This CDR3 reads CASSHRGAVNEQFF. The CDR3 nucleotides read TGTGCCAGCAGCCATCGCGGGGCGGTCAATGAGCAGTTCTTC. This sequence joins TRBV3-1 (or the pseudogene TRBV3-2) and TRBJ2-1; D may be TRBD2 (6 bases). V gave up 3 bases and J gave up 6 bases, with 12 bases separating them. The CDR3 has 14 amino acids. CDR1 is LGHDT and CDR2 is YNNKEL in the germline V gene (reference sequence).